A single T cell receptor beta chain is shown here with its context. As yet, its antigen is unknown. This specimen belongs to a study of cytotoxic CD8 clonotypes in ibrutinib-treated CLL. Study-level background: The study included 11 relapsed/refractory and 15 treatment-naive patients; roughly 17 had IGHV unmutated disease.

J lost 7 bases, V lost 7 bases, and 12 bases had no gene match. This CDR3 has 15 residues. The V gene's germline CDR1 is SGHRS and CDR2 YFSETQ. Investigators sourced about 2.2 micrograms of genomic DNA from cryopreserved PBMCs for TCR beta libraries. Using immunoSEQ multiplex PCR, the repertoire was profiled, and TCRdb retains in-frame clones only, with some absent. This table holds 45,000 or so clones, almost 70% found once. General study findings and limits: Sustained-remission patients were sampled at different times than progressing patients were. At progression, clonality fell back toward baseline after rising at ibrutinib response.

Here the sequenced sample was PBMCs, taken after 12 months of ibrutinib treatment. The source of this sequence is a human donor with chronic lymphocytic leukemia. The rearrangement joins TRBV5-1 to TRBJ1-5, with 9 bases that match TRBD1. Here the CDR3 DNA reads TGCGCCAGCGGACCTACAGGGGGCGATGGGCAGCCCCAGCATTTT. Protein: CASGPTGGDGQPQHF.